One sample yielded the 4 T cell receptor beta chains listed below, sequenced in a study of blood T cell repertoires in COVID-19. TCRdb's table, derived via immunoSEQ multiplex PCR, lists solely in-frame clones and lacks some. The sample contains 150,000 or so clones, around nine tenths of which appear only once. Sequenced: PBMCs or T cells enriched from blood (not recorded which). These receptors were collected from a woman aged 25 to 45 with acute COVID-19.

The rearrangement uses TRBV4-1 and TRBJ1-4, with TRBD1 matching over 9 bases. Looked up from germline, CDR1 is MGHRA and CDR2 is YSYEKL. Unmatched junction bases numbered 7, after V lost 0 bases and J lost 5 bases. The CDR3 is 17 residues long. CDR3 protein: CASSQDGGGTGNEKLFF. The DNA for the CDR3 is TGCGCCAGCAGCCAAGATGGGGGCGGGACAGGGAATGAAAAACTGTTTTTT.

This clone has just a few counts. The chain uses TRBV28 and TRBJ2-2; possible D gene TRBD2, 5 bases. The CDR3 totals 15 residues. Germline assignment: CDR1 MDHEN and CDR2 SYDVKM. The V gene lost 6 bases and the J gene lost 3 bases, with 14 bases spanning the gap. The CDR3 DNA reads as TGTGCCAGCAGCCGTAGCGACCGCGACACCGGGGAGCTGTTTTTT. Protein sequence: CASSRSDRDTGELFF.

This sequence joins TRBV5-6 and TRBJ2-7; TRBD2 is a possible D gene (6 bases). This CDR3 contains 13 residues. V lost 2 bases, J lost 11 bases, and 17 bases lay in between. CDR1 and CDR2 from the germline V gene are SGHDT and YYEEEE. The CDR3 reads CASSFFMREPEYF. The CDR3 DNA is TGTGCCAGCAGCTTTTTTATGCGGGAACCCGAGTACTTC.

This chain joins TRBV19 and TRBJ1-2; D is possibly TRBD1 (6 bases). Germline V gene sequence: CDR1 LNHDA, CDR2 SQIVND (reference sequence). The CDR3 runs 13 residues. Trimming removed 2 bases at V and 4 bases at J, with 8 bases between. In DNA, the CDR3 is TGTGCCAGTAGTATACAGGACAGCTATGGCTACACCTTC. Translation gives CASSIQDSYGYTF.